This entry is about one T cell receptor (beta chain). V shed 1 base and J shed 4 bases, with 5 bases lying between them. The CDR3 is made up of 13 amino acids. Germline CDR1 is ENHRY and CDR2 is SYGVKD. These data come from a study of blood T cell repertoires in COVID-19. Study background: Acute and convalescent COVID-19 samples came from the United States, Italy and Spain. Sources were T cells, B-cell-depleted T cells, or PBMCs; the material itself was cDNA or gDNA.

Clones were sequenced by immunoSEQ multiplex PCR, and TCRdb holds only the in-frame ones, with some missing. There are tens of thousands of clones in the sample; approximately 90% occur only once, and about 3% lies in the top ten. V is TRBV10-3 and J is TRBJ2-1; D is uncertain. The TCR originated in a man aged 50 to 59 with acute or convalescent COVID-19. The sequencing sample was made of peripheral blood. The CDR3 reads CAISELDYNEQFF. Here the CDR3 DNA reads TGTGCCATCAGTGAGTTAGATTACAATGAGCAGTTCTTC.